What follows is one T cell receptor beta chain and its context. Its matching antigen is unknown. The whole isolated RNA underwent reverse transcription, so sequencing captured expressed TCRB transcripts. Sequenced by immunoSEQ multiplex PCR; TCRdb stores in-frame clones only, minus some. The table shows 600,000 to 650,000 clones, with around 15% occurring only once. These data belong to a study of beta chain features in type 1 diabetes. Findings of the study overall: Using cDNA template may skew counts toward highly expressing activated cells.

J gave up 6 bases and V 5 bases, and 7 bases lay outside the gene matches. The CDR3 contains 15 residues. Germline values: CDR1 SGHTA, CDR2 FQGNSA. Source material: naive CD4+ T cells from blood. This chain uses TRBV7-2 with TRBJ1-4, with 9 bases that match TRBD1. The receptor's source is a man aged 18 to 30 in good health. DNA of the CDR3: TGTGCCAGCAGCATGATCCGGGACAGGGATGAAAAACTGTTTTTT. Protein: CASSMIRDRDEKLFF.